The next 17 T cell receptor beta chains were all read from a single sample in a study of T cells expressing NK-cell markers. TCRdb reworked the 5' RACE reads into one entry per CDR3 protein, no DNA. Recorded for this sample: 500,000 to 600,000 distinct CDR3 sequences. Material for sequencing was blood T cells: a sorted CD56 or NKG2C T cell subset, CD4+ or CD8+ T cells, or bulk PBMC T cells (not recorded which). All receptors derive from a man in his late teens or twenties in good health.

V and J are TRBV12-3 or TRBV12-4 and TRBJ2-4; lacking DNA, the TRBD1 call made by TCRdb goes unchecked. The CDR3 contains 16 residues. The CDR3: CASSLKGALAKNIQYF.

The chain carries TRBV5-1 and TRBJ2-7; TCRdb gives TRBD1 as the D gene, but with no DNA this cannot be confirmed. CDR3 length equals 14 residues. CDR1 SGHRS and CDR2 YFSETQ come from the germline V gene. The CDR3 here is CASSSTGRVDEQYF.

The gene calls are TRBV12-3 or TRBV12-4 and TRBJ1-1. This CDR3 spans 13 amino acids. The CDR3 sequence: CASSTQRSLKAFF.

J is TRBJ2-3 and V is TRBV30; the D call of TRBD1 rests on TCRdb alone, since no DNA is present to check it. Looked up from germline, CDR1 is GTSNPN and CDR2 is SVGIG (reference sequence). The CDR3 length is 14 residues. The CDR3 is CAWHRRGGTDTQYF.

The rearrangement links TRBV6-2 or TRBV6-3 to TRBJ2-5; TCRdb picks TRBD1, but there is no DNA to check that call. The CDR3 sequence is 17 residues long. The germline CDR1 and CDR2 sequences are MNHEY and SVGEGT. CDR3 amino acids: CASNWGNSRRNQETQYF.

The chain combines TRBV12-3 or TRBV12-4 with TRBJ1-1. The CDR3 has 15 residues. CDR3 sequence: CASSFSIGSHTEAFF.

The chain has TRBV24-1 and TRBJ2-1. CDR1 is KGHDR and CDR2 is SFDVKD in the germline V gene. The CDR3 loop spans 15 amino acids. CDR3 sequence reads: CATSDSRRPYNEQFF.

The chain combines TRBV5-5 with TRBJ1-2; with no DNA, the TCRdb D assignment of TRBD1 cannot be verified. Per germline, CDR1 SGHKS and CDR2 YYEKEE (reference sequence). The CDR3 is 16 residues long. This CDR3 is CASSPEGAAANYGYTF. The whole variable domain, remainder taken from reference TRBV5-5 and TRBJ1-2, is DAGVTQSPTHLIKTRGQQVTLRCSPISGHKSVSWYQQVLGQGPQFIFQYYEKEERGRGNFPDRFSARQFPNYSSELNVNALLLGDSALYLCASSPEGAAANYGYTFGSGTRLTVV.

The chain combines TRBV27 with TRBJ2-1; the D gene TCRdb calls, TRBD1, cannot be checked with no DNA. The CDR3 runs to 18 residues. Per the germline V gene, CDR1 is MNHEY and CDR2 is SMNVEV (reference sequence). The CDR3 spells CASSLTRAGGVSYNEQFF.

The chain combines TRBV10-3 with TRBJ1-5; TCRdb indicates TRBD1, and absent DNA this call remains unverified. The CDR3 sequence is 20 residues long. Germline V gene data show CDR1 as ENHRY and CDR2 as SYGVKD. This CDR3 reads CAIRTLAGTGAAPKNQPQHF.

The rearrangement uses TRBV4-1 and TRBJ2-5; TCRdb designates TRBD1, a call that cannot be tested without DNA. CDR3 length: 16 amino acids. The germline CDR1 and CDR2 sequences are MGHRA and YSYEKL. This CDR3 is CASSQGVFTGKETQYF.

The chain couples TRBV6-2 or TRBV6-3 to TRBJ2-1; checking the TCRdb D call of TRBD1 is not possible without DNA. The CDR3 spans 14 residues. Germline V gene data show CDR1 as MNHEY and CDR2 as SVGEGT. CDR3: CASSQGAGKVEQFF.

The chain recombines TRBV29-1 with TRBJ1-5; with no DNA, the TCRdb D assignment of TRBD1 cannot be verified. The CDR3 sequence is 13 residues long. Germline V gene data show CDR1 as SQVTM and CDR2 as ANQGSEA. This CDR3 reads CSALVTGNQPQHF. The full variable domain, its missing parts supplied by reference TRBV29-1 and TRBJ1-5, is SAVISQKPSRDICQRGTSLTIQCQVDSQVTMMFWYRQQPGQSLTLIATANQGSEATYESGFVIDKFPISRPNLTFSTLTVSNMSPEDSSIYLCSALVTGNQPQHFGDGTRLSIL.

The chain is built from TRBV27 and TRBJ2-7; TCRdb picks TRBD1, but there is no DNA to check that call. The CDR3 is made up of 14 amino acids. Germline assignment: CDR1 MNHEY and CDR2 SMNVEV (reference sequence). The CDR3: CASSLEGGVYEQYF.

The chain combines TRBV27 with TRBJ2-1; TCRdb's D call of TRBD2 is untestable without DNA. This CDR3 spans 16 amino acids. Germline V gene sequence: CDR1 MNHEY, CDR2 SMNVEV (reference sequence). This CDR3 is CASSFYSGISYNEQFF.

The chain links TRBV20-1 to TRBJ2-5; TCRdb proposes TRBD2, but this gene call is untestable without DNA. CDR1 and CDR2 from the germline V gene are DFQATT and SNEGSKA (reference sequence). This CDR3 spans 14 amino acids. CDR3 region: CSARDPGLVETQYF.

This sequence joins TRBV6-5 and TRBJ2-3; TCRdb proposes TRBD2, but this gene call is untestable without DNA. The CDR3 spans 19 residues. CDR1 MNHEY and CDR2 SVGAGI come from the germline V gene. The CDR3 protein is CASSYSRHPTSESHDTQYF.